This record covers a single TCR beta chain. Antigen unknown. These data are taken from a study of identical twins. Findings of the study overall: Fewer insertions marked abundant cord blood beta clonotypes; young adult naive trended weakly, memory not at all. Out-of-frame TCR alpha sharing in monozygotic twins exceeded recombination model predictions. Sequences that were beta out-of-frame showed weaker excess twin sharing.

With template switching, a universal primer site was added, and the cDNA carried unique molecular identifiers. TCRdb reprocessed the 5' RACE reads via MiXCR and lists one record per CDR3 protein. The repertoire consists of 1.5 million or so distinct CDR3 sequences, with more than 30% occurring once and the leading ten covering more than 0.25%. Sequencing used cord blood. The sequence was collected from a newborn girl in good health.

CDR3 sequence reads: CASSLAGGETRYF. For the CDR3, the DNA is TGTGCCAGCAGCTTAGCAGGGGGGGAGACCCGGTACTTC. J is TRBJ2-7 and V is TRBV7-2; a weak D match, TRBD2 (7 bases). V lost 0 bases and J 12 bases, leaving 15 bases between the germline ends. This CDR3 has 13 residues. Germline CDR1 is SGHTA and CDR2 is FQGNSA.